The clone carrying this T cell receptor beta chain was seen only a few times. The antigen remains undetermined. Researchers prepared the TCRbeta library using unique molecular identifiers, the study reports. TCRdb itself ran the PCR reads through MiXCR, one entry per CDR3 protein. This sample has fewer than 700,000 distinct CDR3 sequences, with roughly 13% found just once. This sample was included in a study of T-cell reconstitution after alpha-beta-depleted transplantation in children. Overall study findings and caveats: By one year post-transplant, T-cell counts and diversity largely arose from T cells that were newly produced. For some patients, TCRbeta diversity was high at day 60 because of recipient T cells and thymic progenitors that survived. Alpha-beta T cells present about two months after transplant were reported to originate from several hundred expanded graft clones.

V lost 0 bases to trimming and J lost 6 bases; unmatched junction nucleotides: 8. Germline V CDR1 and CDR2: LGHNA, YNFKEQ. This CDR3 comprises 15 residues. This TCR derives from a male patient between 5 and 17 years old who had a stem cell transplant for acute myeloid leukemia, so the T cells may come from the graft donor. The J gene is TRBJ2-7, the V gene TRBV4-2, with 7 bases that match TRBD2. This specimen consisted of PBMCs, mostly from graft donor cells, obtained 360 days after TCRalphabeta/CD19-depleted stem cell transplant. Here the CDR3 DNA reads TGTGCCAGCAGCCAAGATGGACTAGTAGTGGCCGAGCAGTACTTC. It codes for CASSQDGLVVAEQYF.